This T cell receptor (beta chain) was identified in a study of a mutant IDH1 vaccine in newly diagnosed glioma. A remark on this clone: Its target is unknown. Other DNA sequences in this specimen translate into the identical CDR3.

The germline V gene encodes CDR1 MDHEN and CDR2 SYDVKM. J lost 1 base, V lost 1 base, and 6 bases had no gene match. The CDR3 loop spans 16 amino acids. This sample's time point: week 11, during vaccination. Vaccinated patients received 300 ug of mutant IDH1 20-mer peptide per dose, with topical imiquimod. Data came from immunoSEQ multiplex PCR; TCRdb stores just in-frame clones and leaves some out. The data contain about 67,000 clones, about 91% of them seen just once; the ten biggest clones take up more than 1.5%. Sequencing used PBMCs, obtained from a glioma patient whose treatment included an IDH1 peptide vaccine. The rearrangement links TRBV28 to TRBJ2-5, with 7 positions matching TRBD1. The sequence came from a man in his forties with glioma. The CDR3 protein is CASSLLAGGSQETQYF. The CDR3 nucleotides are TGTGCCAGCAGTTTATTGGCAGGGGGATCCCAAGAGACCCAGTACTTC.